The 21 T cell receptor beta chains listed next were all sequenced from one sample in a study of patients and donors after allogeneic stem cell transplantation. TCRdb re-called the RT-PCR reads through MiXCR, storing one row per CDR3 protein. The sample contains around 1,300 distinct CDR3 sequences, about 39% of which appear only once. Sequencing was performed on blood, either unsorted or a sorted T cell fraction (not recorded which). The source is a human donor who was either an allogeneic HSCT recipient or a stem cell or donor lymphocyte infusion donor (not recorded which). It is not recorded whose cells these are; they may come from a transplant donor.

This rearrangement joins TRBV7-3 to TRBJ2-1; 9 bases fit TRBD2. Trimming cost V 4 bases and J 5 bases; bases outside gene matches: 6. The CDR3 consists of 15 residues. Per germline, CDR1 SGHTA and CDR2 FQGTGA. The CDR3 sequence is CASSSSSGAHNEQFF. The CDR3 nucleotides are TGTGCCAGCAGCTCCTCTAGCGGGGCCCACAATGAGCAGTTCTTC.

The chain combines TRBV24-1 with TRBJ2-1; 14 bases agree with TRBD2. With 7 bases clipped from V and 5 bases from J, the junction kept 0 bases outside the gene matches. This CDR3 contains 14 residues. The germline V gene encodes CDR1 KGHDR and CDR2 SFDVKD. This CDR3 is CATRGLAGDNEQFF. Here the CDR3 DNA reads TGTGCCACCAGGGGACTAGCGGGGGACAATGAGCAGTTCTTC.

This clonotype was seen a handful of times. V and J are TRBV28 and TRBJ1-1; 10 nucleotides line up with TRBD1. Germline assignment: CDR1 MDHEN and CDR2 SYDVKM. The CDR3 totals 16 residues. With V trimmed by 9 bases and J by 5 bases, 15 bases remained unmatched. The CDR3 region is CASRDRGPRRMTEAFF. Written as DNA, the CDR3 is TGTGCCAGTCGAGACAGGGGGCCTCGTAGGATGACTGAAGCTTTCTTT.

J is TRBJ2-1 and V is TRBV20-1; 7 positions match TRBD1. The ends lost 6 bases at V and 8 bases at J; junction bases unmatched: 10. Germline V CDR1 and CDR2: DFQATT, SNEGSKA (reference sequence). The CDR3 extends over 13 amino acids. The CDR3 region has the DNA TGCAGTGCCCCCCGACAGGGCGGAGATGAGCAGTTCTTC. It translates to CSAPRQGGDEQFF.

The chain joins TRBV28 to TRBJ2-5; no firm D call. Germline CDR1 reads MDHEN; CDR2 reads SYDVKM. The CDR3 is 13 residues long. The V end lost 2 bases, the J end lost 3 bases, and 7 bases lay between the germline ends. CDR3 DNA: TGTGCCAGCAGTTTAATACGGAAAGAGACCCAGTACTTC. Protein sequence: CASSLIRKETQYF.

J is TRBJ1-2 and V is TRBV27; the D is unclear. The CDR3 extends over 13 amino acids. Germline loops: CDR1 MNHEY, CDR2 SMNVEV (reference sequence). V gave up 4 bases and J gave up 8 bases, with 14 bases separating them. CDR3 nucleotides: TGTGCCAGCAGTTCGATCGGAAGTTGGGGCTACACCTTC. It translates to CASSSIGSWGYTF.

V usage is TRBV7-3 and J usage is TRBJ2-7, with D maybe TRBD1 (5 bases). V dropped 0 bases and J dropped 7 bases, with 19 bases sitting between them. Germline CDR1 reads SGHTA; CDR2 reads FQGTGA. This CDR3 comprises 16 residues. CDR3 amino acids: CASSLTPTDSLLEQYF. The CDR3 DNA reads as TGTGCCAGCAGCTTAACCCCGACAGATAGCCTTTTAGAGCAGTACTTC.

The chain combines TRBV2 with TRBJ2-7, with 13 bases fitting TRBD2. The germline V gene encodes CDR1 SNHLY and CDR2 FYNNEI. This CDR3 is built from 16 residues. The trim removed 7 bases at V and 2 bases at J, leaving 8 bases unmatched. In nucleotides, the CDR3 is TGTGCCAGCAATGGACTAGCGGGAGTGAAGCCCTACGAGCAGTACTTC. Its translation is CASNGLAGVKPYEQYF.

The chain has TRBV10-3 and TRBJ1-1; 9 positions match TRBD1. Germline loops: CDR1 ENHRY, CDR2 SYGVKD. The CDR3 totals 15 residues. With 5 bases clipped from V and 1 base from J, the junction kept 5 bases outside the gene matches. DNA of the CDR3: TGTGCCATCAGTACTCCGGGACAGGGGAACACTGAAGCTTTCTTT. Its protein product is CAISTPGQGNTEAFF.

The J gene is TRBJ1-2, the V gene TRBV6-1, with no clear D. This CDR3 has 13 amino acids. Germline values: CDR1 MNHNS, CDR2 SASEGT. V shed 7 bases and J shed 2 bases, with 11 bases lying between them. Written as DNA, the CDR3 is TGTGCCAGCATCACAGAAGCGAACTATGGCTACACCTTC. It encodes CASITEANYGYTF.

As DNA, the CDR3 is TGCAGTACCAACGAAGAAGTTGCTTTCTTT. As protein: CSTNEEVAFF. The chain couples TRBV20-1 to TRBJ1-1; no clear D. CDR1 is DFQATT and CDR2 is SNEGSKA in the germline V gene (reference sequence). The length of the CDR3 is 10 residues. The V and J ends lost 8 bases and 11 bases respectively, with 15 bases between them.

Relative to its sample, this clonotype is large. The CDR3 DNA sequence: TGCGCCAGCAGCTGGGACGGGAACACTGAAGCTTTCTTT. The encoded protein is CASSWDGNTEAFF. The chain uses TRBV5-1 and TRBJ1-1, with a weak D call TRBD1 (5 bases). The CDR3 loop spans 13 amino acids. Germline assignment: CDR1 SGHRS and CDR2 YFSETQ. The V end lost 3 bases, the J end lost 1 base, and 7 bases lay between the germline ends.

The chain recombines TRBV28 with TRBJ1-2, with D tentatively TRBD1 (5 bases). From germline, CDR1 is MDHEN and CDR2 SYDVKM. The CDR3 extends over 18 amino acids. The V and J ends lost 4 bases and 0 bases respectively, with 21 bases between them. In DNA form, the CDR3 reads TGTGCCAGCAGTTCCCTCTGGGCAACACAGGATACTAACTATGGCTACACCTTC. It encodes CASSSLWATQDTNYGYTF.

The chain carries TRBV7-2 and TRBJ2-7; 9 bases line up with TRBD2. Germline V lookup: CDR1 SGHTA, CDR2 FQGNSA. CDR3 length: 15 amino acids. Trimming took 5 bases from V and 0 from J; bases not matched to a gene: 5. This CDR3 reads CASSEFSGSSYEQYF. The CDR3 DNA reads TGTGCCAGCAGCGAATTTAGCGGGAGCTCCTACGAGCAGTACTTC.

The J gene is TRBJ1-1, the V gene TRBV10-3; 9 bases match TRBD1. Losses at the gene ends were 6 bases for V and 11 bases for J; bases not matched to a gene: 7. The germline V gene has CDR1 ENHRY and CDR2 SYGVKD. The CDR3 totals 12 residues. CDR3: CAIRTDRGDAFF. The CDR3 DNA reads as TGTGCCATCAGGACGGACAGGGGCGATGCTTTCTTT.

This clonotype is categorized as large. This chain uses TRBV7-8 with TRBJ2-3; possibly TRBD1 or TRBD2 for D (5 bases each). Germline V gives CDR1 SGHVS, CDR2 FQNEAQ. Trimming cost V 8 bases and J 3 bases, with 15 bases left between them. The CDR3 loop spans 14 amino acids. The CDR3 nucleotides read TGTGCCAGCGGAAAGGGGAGCATAACAGATACGCAGTATTTT. Translating it yields CASGKGSITDTQYF.

The chain couples TRBV3-1 to TRBJ2-5, with 9 nucleotides matching TRBD2. This CDR3 has 15 residues. Germline V gives CDR1 LGHDT, CDR2 YNNKEL (reference sequence). V gave up 3 bases and J gave up 2 bases; unmatched junction bases: 4. DNA for the CDR3: TGTGCCAGCAGCCACCCGGGACTAGCTCAAGAGACCCAGTACTTC. It is translated as CASSHPGLAQETQYF.

By its share, this clonotype is large. The genes are TRBV7-9 and TRBJ1-4; 8 nucleotides align to TRBD1. This CDR3 is 15 amino acids long. Germline CDR1 and CDR2: SEHNR and FQNEAQ (reference sequence). The J segment lost 2 bases and the V segment lost 5 bases, leaving 4 bases of the junction unmatched. For the CDR3, the DNA is TGTGCCAGCAGCCGAGACAGGGGCACTAATGAAAAACTGTTTTTT. This gives the protein CASSRDRGTNEKLFF.

V is TRBV7-8 and J is TRBJ2-1, with D perhaps assigned TRBD1 or TRBD2 (6 bases each). This CDR3 is 15 amino acids long. With 0 bases removed from V and 5 bases from J, the gap between germline ends came to 11 bases. Per germline, CDR1 SGHVS and CDR2 FQNEAQ. CDR3 amino acids: CASSLAPGADNEQFF. CDR3 bases: TGTGCCAGCAGCTTAGCGCCGGGGGCGGACAATGAGCAGTTCTTC.

This clonotype showed up just a few times. The chain has TRBV28 and TRBJ2-1; D may be TRBD2 (6 bases). CDR3 length equals 12 residues. V gave up 6 bases and J gave up 8 bases, with 11 bases separating them. Germline CDR1 MDHEN, CDR2 SYDVKM. CDR3 region: CASRGLHDEQFF. CDR3 coding DNA: TGTGCCAGCAGGGGACTGCATGATGAGCAGTTCTTC.

This chain uses TRBV20-1 with TRBJ1-1, with D possibly matching TRBD1 (5 bases). Per the germline V gene, CDR1 is DFQATT and CDR2 is SNEGSKA (reference sequence). V dropped 6 bases and J dropped 1 base, with 12 bases sitting between them. The CDR3 is 13 amino acids. In DNA, the CDR3 is TGCAGTGCCAGGGAGTCCGGGAACACTGAAGCTTTCTTT. Protein sequence: CSARESGNTEAFF.